The rows below give T cell receptor beta chains drawn from one sample of a study of OX40 agonist ivuxolimab in advanced cancers. TCRdb's copy holds only in-frame clones and misses some; the assay was immunoSEQ multiplex PCR. The sample gives around 70,000 clones, 85% of which show up once; around 1.7% is in the top ten. The material was CD4+ or CD8+ T cells sorted from blood, obtained in a trial of the OX40 agonist ivuxolimab. The source is an adult with an advanced solid tumor such as melanoma, head and neck, liver or kidney cancer. Each CDR3 is given with its conserved first and last residue. Each record gives: D gene, clone size, J gene, V gene, CDR3 protein, CDR3 DNA. D genes are given only for firm matches. Where a row states a size, it is once, few, many or the class of an expanded clone; other rows omit it.

D gene: -
clone size: -
J gene: TRBJ2-7
V gene: TRBV5-4
CDR3 protein: CASSRASYEQYF
CDR3 DNA: TGTGCCAGCAGCCGGGCGTCCTACGAGCAGTACTTC

D gene: -
clone size: -
J gene: TRBJ1-4
V gene: TRBV6-5
CDR3 protein: CASSPGTRREKLFF
CDR3 DNA: TGTGCCAGCAGTCCCGGGACCCGCCGAGAAAAACTGTTTTTT

D gene: -
clone size: medium-sized
J gene: TRBJ1-5
V gene: TRBV27
CDR3 protein: CASSPPPPRVLDQPQHF
CDR3 DNA: TGTGCCAGCAGTCCACCCCCCCCCAGGGTTCTCGATCAGCCCCAGCATTTT

D gene: TRBD2
clone size: -
J gene: TRBJ2-1
V gene: TRBV19
CDR3 protein: CASSRTSGSSYNEQFF
CDR3 DNA: TGTGCCAGTAGTCGGACTAGCGGGAGCTCCTACAATGAGCAGTTCTTC

D gene: -
clone size: -
J gene: TRBJ1-1
V gene: TRBV5-1
CDR3 protein: CASSFQEDTEAFF
CDR3 DNA: TGCGCCAGCAGCTTCCAGGAGGACACTGAAGCTTTCTTT

D gene: -
clone size: -
J gene: TRBJ1-5
V gene: TRBV18
CDR3 protein: CASSPRSDSNQPQHF
CDR3 DNA: TGTGCCAGCTCACCACGGTCCGATAGCAATCAGCCCCAGCATTTT

D gene: TRBD2
clone size: once
J gene: TRBJ2-7
V gene: TRBV10-3
CDR3 protein: CAISGGGVYEQYF
CDR3 DNA: TGTGCCATCAGTGGGGGAGGGGTCTACGAGCAGTACTTC

D gene: -
clone size: -
J gene: TRBJ1-2
V gene: TRBV5-4
CDR3 protein: CASSLGGASNYGYTF
CDR3 DNA: TGTGCCAGCAGCTTAGGAGGAGCCTCTAACTATGGCTACACCTTC

D gene: TRBD2
clone size: -
J gene: TRBJ2-3
V gene: TRBV7-8
CDR3 protein: CASSLGRQAGAPYF
CDR3 DNA: TGTGCCAGCAGCTTAGGAAGGCAAGCGGGAGCCCCGTATTTT

D gene: -
clone size: -
J gene: TRBJ1-1
V gene: TRBV19
CDR3 protein: CASNEKLNTEAFF
CDR3 DNA: TGTGCCAGTAACGAGAAATTGAACACTGAAGCTTTCTTT

D gene: TRBD1
clone size: -
J gene: TRBJ2-7
V gene: TRBV5-1
CDR3 protein: CASSLVGPGTGGGFHEQYF
CDR3 DNA: TGCGCCAGCAGCTTGGTAGGTCCCGGGACAGGGGGCGGATTCCACGAGCAGTACTTC

D gene: TRBD1
clone size: -
J gene: TRBJ2-7
V gene: TRBV5-1
CDR3 protein: CASSLAPGTGMYEQYF
CDR3 DNA: TGCGCCAGCAGCTTGGCACCCGGGACAGGGATGTACGAGCAGTACTTC

D gene: TRBD1
clone size: -
J gene: TRBJ1-1
V gene: TRBV19
CDR3 protein: CASSIIGTGGVMNTEAFF
CDR3 DNA: TGTGCCAGTAGTATTATAGGGACAGGGGGCGTTATGAACACTGAAGCTTTCTTT

D gene: TRBD2
clone size: -
J gene: TRBJ2-3
V gene: TRBV4-2
CDR3 protein: CASSQEASGYTDTQYF
CDR3 DNA: TGTGCCAGCAGCCAAGAAGCTAGCGGCTACACAGATACGCAGTATTTT

D gene: TRBD2
clone size: once
J gene: TRBJ2-3
V gene: TRBV6-5
CDR3 protein: CASNPSGRAGQQYF
CDR3 DNA: TGTGCCAGCAACCCAAGCGGGAGGGCGGGTCAGCAGTATTTT

D gene: -
clone size: -
J gene: TRBJ1-4
V gene: TRBV28
CDR3 protein: CASSTWIGEGTNEKLFF
CDR3 DNA: TGTGCCAGCAGTACTTGGATCGGGGAAGGGACTAATGAAAAACTGTTTTTT

D gene: -
clone size: few
J gene: TRBJ2-3
V gene: TRBV10-3
CDR3 protein: CAIKGGAATDTQYF
CDR3 DNA: TGTGCCATCAAGGGCGGAGCAGCCACAGATACGCAGTATTTT

D gene: -
clone size: -
J gene: TRBJ2-3
V gene: TRBV6-6
CDR3 protein: CASSYSRGETDTQYF
CDR3 DNA: TGTGCCAGCAGTTACTCGAGGGGGGAGACGGATACGCAGTATTTT

D gene: -
clone size: -
J gene: TRBJ2-7
V gene: TRBV5-6
CDR3 protein: CASSFSGTPQAEQYF
CDR3 DNA: TGTGCCAGCAGCTTTTCCGGGACACCGCAGGCGGAGCAGTACTTC

D gene: -
clone size: -
J gene: TRBJ2-5
V gene: TRBV5-1
CDR3 protein: CASSLRGQETQYF
CDR3 DNA: TGCGCCAGCAGCTTGCGAGGCCAAGAGACCCAGTACTTC

D gene: -
clone size: -
J gene: TRBJ2-7
V gene: TRBV6-6
CDR3 protein: CASRTATGFTDEQYF
CDR3 DNA: TGTGCCAGCAGAACCGCCACAGGGTTCACCGACGAGCAGTACTTC

D gene: -
clone size: -
J gene: TRBJ1-2
V gene: TRBV30
CDR3 protein: CAWRGDNPNYGYTF
CDR3 DNA: TGTGCCTGGAGGGGGGACAATCCTAACTATGGCTACACCTTC

D gene: -
clone size: -
J gene: TRBJ2-6
V gene: TRBV7-3
CDR3 protein: CASSLISGANVLTF
CDR3 DNA: TGTGCCAGCAGCTTAATCTCTGGGGCCAACGTCCTGACTTTC

D gene: -
clone size: -
J gene: TRBJ2-1
V gene: TRBV11-3
CDR3 protein: CASSLGWQAGQNEQFF
CDR3 DNA: TGTGCCAGCAGCTTAGGTTGGCAGGCGGGGCAAAATGAGCAGTTCTTC

D gene: -
clone size: -
J gene: TRBJ2-3
V gene: TRBV19
CDR3 protein: CAKPTGDTQYF
CDR3 DNA: TGTGCCAAACCCACAGGGGATACGCAGTATTTT

D gene: TRBD1
clone size: -
J gene: TRBJ1-2
V gene: TRBV2
CDR3 protein: CASTTTGRAYGYTF
CDR3 DNA: TGTGCCAGCACGACGACAGGGCGGGCCTATGGCTACACCTTC

D gene: -
clone size: -
J gene: TRBJ2-1
V gene: TRBV2
CDR3 protein: CASSELLGAGYNEQFF
CDR3 DNA: TGTGCCAGCAGTGAATTACTGGGGGCCGGGTACAATGAGCAGTTCTTC

D gene: TRBD2
clone size: -
J gene: TRBJ2-7
V gene: TRBV6-1
CDR3 protein: CASSDGTSNYEQYF
CDR3 DNA: TGTGCCAGCAGTGATGGGACTAGTAACTACGAGCAGTACTTC

D gene: -
clone size: -
J gene: TRBJ2-2
V gene: TRBV18
CDR3 protein: CASSPPQGNFGELFF
CDR3 DNA: TGTGCCAGCTCACCACCCCAGGGGAATTTCGGGGAGCTGTTTTTT

D gene: TRBD2
clone size: -
J gene: TRBJ2-1
V gene: TRBV7-2
CDR3 protein: CASSLVRSGAEQFF
CDR3 DNA: TGTGCCAGCAGCTTAGTCCGTAGCGGGGCTGAGCAGTTCTTC

D gene: -
clone size: -
J gene: TRBJ1-4
V gene: TRBV5-1
CDR3 protein: CASSLGVQNEKLFF
CDR3 DNA: TGCGCCAGCAGCCTGGGGGTCCAAAATGAAAAACTGTTTTTT

D gene: -
clone size: -
J gene: TRBJ2-7
V gene: TRBV18
CDR3 protein: CASSPGQLLDEQYF
CDR3 DNA: TGTGCCAGCTCACCGGGGCAGTTGCTAGACGAGCAGTACTTC

D gene: -
clone size: -
J gene: TRBJ1-2
V gene: TRBV6-4
CDR3 protein: CASSDSQSSSAGYTF
CDR3 DNA: TGTGCCAGCAGTGACTCGCAGAGCAGTTCGGCCGGCTACACCTTC

D gene: -
clone size: few
J gene: TRBJ1-5
V gene: TRBV15
CDR3 protein: CATSRESAGHSNQPQHF
CDR3 DNA: TGTGCCACCAGCAGAGAGAGTGCAGGGCATAGCAATCAGCCCCAGCATTTT

D gene: -
clone size: -
J gene: TRBJ2-7
V gene: TRBV7-9
CDR3 protein: CASSFERGKQYF
CDR3 DNA: TGTGCCAGCAGCTTCGAAAGGGGCAAGCAGTACTTC